Presented here are 11 T cell receptor beta chains from one specimen sequenced in a study of cytomegalovirus exposure and HLA in healthy donors. Generated by immunoSEQ multiplex PCR, the TCRdb table keeps only in-frame clones and is missing some. The sample holds fewer than 200,000 clones, 86% seen once. The sample comprised PBMCs. The receptors stem from a man aged 25 to 40 in good health and CMV-seropositive.

The gene calls are TRBV9 and TRBJ2-7; 9 positions match TRBD2. CDR1 and CDR2 from the germline V gene are SGDLS and YYNGEE. The CDR3 is 14 residues long. V shed 2 bases, J shed 3 bases, and the junction held 3 bases outside the gene matches. CDR3 residues: CASSVGAGGYEQYF. In DNA form, the CDR3 reads TGTGCCAGCAGCGTGGGAGCGGGGGGCTACGAGCAGTACTTC.

This clone came up once. V gene TRBV18 combines with J gene TRBJ2-7; D ambiguous. The CDR3 is 16 amino acids. Germline values: CDR1 KGHSH, CDR2 LQKENI. V lost 5 bases and J lost 0, with 17 bases in between. CDR3 bases: TGTGCCAGCTCAACTACGGATGGGGAAGGCTCCTACGAGCAGTACTTC. It translates to CASSTTDGEGSYEQYF. Full variable domain (missing parts from reference TRBV18 and TRBJ2-7): NAGVMQNPRHLVRRRGQEARLRCSPMKGHSHVYWYRQLPEEGLKFMVYLQKENIIDESGMPKERFSAEFPKEGPSILRIQQVVRGDSAAYFCASSTTDGEGSYEQYFGPGTRLTVT.

The V and J genes are TRBV5-4 and TRBJ2-7, with D perhaps TRBD2 (6 bases). Trimming took 2 bases from V and 5 from J, leaving 14 bases between them. CDR1 and CDR2 from the germline V gene are SGHNT and YYREEE (reference sequence). The CDR3 consists of 14 residues. Here the CDR3 reads CASSFFGGSDEQYF. CDR3 nucleotide sequence: TGTGCCAGCAGCTTTTTTGGAGGGTCCGACGAGCAGTACTTC.

The chain links TRBV2 to TRBJ1-5; D unclear. The CDR3 sequence is 14 residues long. V shed 8 bases and J shed 0 bases, with 11 bases lying between them. Germline CDR1 reads SNHLY; CDR2 reads FYNNEI. The CDR3 DNA is TGTGCCAGCGGGAACCAATATAGCAATCAGCCCCAGCATTTT. Protein: CASGNQYSNQPQHF.

The chain combines TRBV4-1 with TRBJ1-3, with 7 bases that match TRBD1. Germline CDR1 and CDR2: MGHRA and YSYEKL. V gave up 2 bases and J gave up 9 bases; unmatched junction bases: 16. The CDR3 contains 17 residues. CDR3 amino acids: CASSQIPKGPRGGTIYF. CDR3 sequence (DNA): TGCGCCAGCAGCCAAATTCCTAAGGGGCCCAGGGGGGGCACCATATATTTT.

The chain is built from TRBV6-1 and TRBJ2-7, with TRBD2 matching over 8 bases. V shed 10 bases, J shed 3 bases, and the junction held 5 bases outside the gene matches. CDR3 length equals 12 residues. Germline V gives CDR1 MNHNS, CDR2 SASEGT. The CDR3 nucleotides read TGTGCCACTCTAGCGGGTAACTACGAGCAGTACTTC. This translates into CATLAGNYEQYF.

The chain uses TRBV28 and TRBJ2-5; no definite D call. The CDR3 contains 16 residues. The germline CDR1 and CDR2 sequences are MDHEN and SYDVKM. Trimming took 4 bases from V and 4 from J, leaving 19 bases between them. Here the CDR3 reads CASSSLSRRARETQYF. CDR3 sequence (DNA): TGTGCCAGCAGTTCGCTGTCGAGGCGAGCTCGAGAGACCCAGTACTTC.

V is TRBV6-1 and J is TRBJ2-7; D possibly corresponds to TRBD1 (5 bases). From germline, CDR1 is MNHNS and CDR2 SASEGT. V lost 4 bases and J lost 4, with 17 bases in between. CDR3 length: 15 residues. CDR3 bases: TGTGCCAGCAGTGGCAGGACAAGGCCGATGTACGAGCAGTACTTC. This sequence encodes CASSGRTRPMYEQYF.

The chain employs TRBV5-4 and TRBJ1-4; no reliable D call. V was shortened by 0 bases and J by 8 bases, with 17 bases between the two germline ends. Germline CDR1 and CDR2: SGHNT and YYREEE (reference sequence). The CDR3 runs to 16 residues. CDR3 DNA sequence: TGTGCCAGCAGCTTGGCAGGAAGTAGGTCAGAGGAAAAACTGTTTTTT. Its protein is CASSLAGSRSEEKLFF. The full variable domain, rest sourced from reference TRBV5-4 and TRBJ1-4, is ETGVTQSPTHLIKTRGQQVTLRCSSQSGHNTVSWYQQALGQGPQFIFQYYREEENGRGNFPPRFSGLQFPNYSSELNVNALELDDSALYLCASSLAGSRSEEKLFFGSGTQLSVL.

The J gene is TRBJ2-3, the V gene TRBV18; 9 bases align to TRBD2. Germline V gene sequence: CDR1 KGHSH, CDR2 LQKENI. With 3 bases clipped from V and 4 bases from J, the junction kept 2 bases outside the gene matches. This CDR3 comprises 14 residues. The CDR3 protein is CASSPSGRPDTQYF. In nucleotides, the CDR3 is TGTGCCAGCTCACCTAGCGGGAGACCAGATACGCAGTATTTT.

V gene TRBV6-1 combines with J gene TRBJ2-7; D ambiguous. The V end lost 4 bases, the J end lost 0 bases, and 7 bases lay between the germline ends. Germline assignment: CDR1 MNHNS and CDR2 SASEGT. This CDR3 has 13 amino acids. Here the CDR3 DNA reads TGTGCCAGCAGTGTGGCGGCCTCCTACGAGCAGTACTTC. Translated, it gives CASSVAASYEQYF.